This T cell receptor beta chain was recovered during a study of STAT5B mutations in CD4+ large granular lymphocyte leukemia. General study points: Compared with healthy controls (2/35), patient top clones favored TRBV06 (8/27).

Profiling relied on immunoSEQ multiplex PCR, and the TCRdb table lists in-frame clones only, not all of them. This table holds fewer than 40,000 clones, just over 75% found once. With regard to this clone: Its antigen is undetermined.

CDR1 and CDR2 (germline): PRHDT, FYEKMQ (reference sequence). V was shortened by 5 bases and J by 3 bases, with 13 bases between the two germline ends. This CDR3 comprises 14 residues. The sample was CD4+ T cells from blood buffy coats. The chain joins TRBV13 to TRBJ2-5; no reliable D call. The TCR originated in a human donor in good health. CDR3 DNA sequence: TGTGCCAGCAGCCATGAGCCCCGTGAAGAGACCCAGTACTTC. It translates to CASSHEPREETQYF.